These 10 T cell receptor beta chains were sequenced from one sample in a study of T-cell reconstitution after alpha-beta-depleted transplantation in children. Molecular barcoding with unique molecular identifiers was used for the TCRbeta library. TCRdb recomputed calls from the PCR reads with MiXCR, one row per CDR3 protein. The repertoire holds tens of thousands of distinct CDR3 sequences, with about 40% as singletons. Material: PBMCs, mostly from graft donor cells, obtained 360 days after TCRalphabeta/CD19-depleted stem cell transplant. Source of these receptors: a male patient aged 5 to 17 who had a stem cell transplant for acute lymphoblastic leukemia, so the T cells may come from the graft donor.

This clonotype was observed a few times. The rearrangement joins TRBV9 to TRBJ2-1, with 11 positions matching TRBD2. The V gene end was trimmed by 3 bases and the J gene end by 7 bases; junction bases not matched to a gene: 3. Germline V gene data show CDR1 as SGDLS and CDR2 as YYNGEE. There are 14 residues in the CDR3. The CDR3 region is CASSEVAGGNEQFF. CDR3 DNA sequence: TGTGCCAGCAGCGAAGTAGCGGGGGGGAATGAGCAGTTCTTC.

This clonotype was seen a few times. The chain employs TRBV12-3 or TRBV12-4 and TRBJ1-1; 9 bases match TRBD1. V lost 5 bases to trimming and J lost 4 bases; unmatched junction nucleotides: 8. The CDR3 runs to 15 residues. CDR3 coding DNA: TGTGCCAGCAGTCTCGGACAGGGGACTACCACTGAAGCTTTCTTT. Encoded protein: CASSLGQGTTTEAFF.

This clonotype was picked up a small number of times. V gene TRBV11-2 combines with J gene TRBJ2-2; D is possibly TRBD1 (6 bases). With 5 bases removed from V and 9 bases from J, the gap between germline ends came to 19 bases. The V gene's germline CDR1 is SGHAT and CDR2 FQNNGV. The CDR3 is made up of 15 amino acids. CDR3 bases: TGTGCCAGCAGCCGAGCTGGGACACCTCCTTGGGAGCTGTTTTTT. It translates to CASSRAGTPPWELFF.

The V call is TRBV5-5, the J call TRBJ2-5; D gene unclear. V gave up 0 bases and J gave up 2 bases, with 8 bases separating them. The germline V gene has CDR1 SGHKS and CDR2 YYEKEE (reference sequence). This CDR3 has 14 amino acids. CDR3 nucleotides: TGTGCCAGCAGCTTGGTCCTAACTCAAGAGACCCAGTACTTC. Protein product: CASSLVLTQETQYF.

This chain connects TRBV4-2 to TRBJ1-2; a possible D gene is TRBD1 (5 bases). The CDR3 runs to 15 residues. The ends were cut back, 0 bases at V and 4 bases at J, with 12 bases in the middle. Germline CDR1 LGHNA, CDR2 YNFKEQ. CDR3 sequence reads: CASSQERRGPYGYTF. The CDR3 DNA is TGTGCCAGCAGCCAAGAACGTAGGGGCCCCTATGGCTACACCTTC.

The chain links TRBV4-2 to TRBJ2-1, with a weak D call TRBD1 (5 bases). The CDR3 runs to 14 residues. Germline CDR1 reads LGHNA; CDR2 reads YNFKEQ. V was cut by 1 base and J by 5 bases, with 9 bases left in between. CDR3 DNA: TGTGCCAGCAGCCAAGGGGCAGGGAACAATGAGCAGTTCTTC. Its protein is CASSQGAGNNEQFF.

This clonotype showed up just a few times. The chain employs TRBV5-6 and TRBJ2-1; the D is unclear. The CDR3 covers 15 residues. With 0 bases removed from V and 0 bases from J, the gap between germline ends came to 7 bases. Germline V lookup: CDR1 SGHDT, CDR2 YYEEEE. The CDR3, as DNA: TGTGCCAGCAGCTTGGACTCTCACTCCTACAATGAGCAGTTCTTC. Translated, it gives CASSLDSHSYNEQFF.

The CDR3 loop is CSARNRHSNTGELFF. For the CDR3, the DNA is TGCAGTGCTAGAAACAGACATTCGAACACCGGGGAGCTGTTTTTT. This chain links TRBV20-1 with TRBJ2-2; D gene unclear. Germline V gene sequence: CDR1 DFQATT, CDR2 SNEGSKA (reference sequence). The V end was cut by 2 bases, the J end by 0 bases, with 10 bases between. This CDR3 comprises 15 residues.

In this sample, this clonotype turned up a few times. The rearrangement uses TRBV29-1 and TRBJ2-2; the match to TRBD1 covers 9 bases. Germline V gives CDR1 SQVTM, CDR2 ANQGSEA. V dropped 6 bases and J dropped 4; count of bases not matched to a gene: 6. This CDR3 contains 14 residues. The CDR3 bases are TGCAGCGTGTCGGGACAGGGAGGCACCGGGGAGCTGTTTTTT. The encoded protein is CSVSGQGGTGELFF.

V usage is TRBV5-1 and J usage is TRBJ2-7, with D tentatively TRBD2 (7 bases). Per the germline V gene, CDR1 is SGHRS and CDR2 is YFSETQ. The V gene lost 4 bases and the J gene lost 3 bases, with 17 bases spanning the gap. This CDR3 spans 15 amino acids. This chain's CDR3 is CASSQDGGLHYEQYF. The CDR3 nucleotides read TGCGCCAGCAGCCAGGACGGGGGGCTACACTACGAGCAGTACTTC.